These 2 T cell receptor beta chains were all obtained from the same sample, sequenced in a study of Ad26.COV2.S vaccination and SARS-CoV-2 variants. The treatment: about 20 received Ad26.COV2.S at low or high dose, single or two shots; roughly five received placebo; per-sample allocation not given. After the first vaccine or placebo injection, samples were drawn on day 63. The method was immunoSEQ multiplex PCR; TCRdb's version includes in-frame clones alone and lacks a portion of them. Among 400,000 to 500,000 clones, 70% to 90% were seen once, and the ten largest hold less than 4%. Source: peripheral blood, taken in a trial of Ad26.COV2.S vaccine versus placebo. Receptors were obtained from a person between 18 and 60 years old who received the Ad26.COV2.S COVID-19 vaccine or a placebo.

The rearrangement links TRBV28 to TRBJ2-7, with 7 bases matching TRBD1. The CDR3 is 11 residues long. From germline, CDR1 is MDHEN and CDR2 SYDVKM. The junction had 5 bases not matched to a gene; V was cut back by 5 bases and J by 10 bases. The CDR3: CASSLRQGQYF. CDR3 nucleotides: TGTGCCAGCAGTCTCCGACAGGGACAGTACTTC.

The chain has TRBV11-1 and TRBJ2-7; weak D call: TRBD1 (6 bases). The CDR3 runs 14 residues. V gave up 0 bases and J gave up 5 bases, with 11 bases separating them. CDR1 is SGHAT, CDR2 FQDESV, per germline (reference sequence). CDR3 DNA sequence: TGTGCCAGCAGCTTAGCCAGGGGAGTACACGAGCAGTACTTC. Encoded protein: CASSLARGVHEQYF.